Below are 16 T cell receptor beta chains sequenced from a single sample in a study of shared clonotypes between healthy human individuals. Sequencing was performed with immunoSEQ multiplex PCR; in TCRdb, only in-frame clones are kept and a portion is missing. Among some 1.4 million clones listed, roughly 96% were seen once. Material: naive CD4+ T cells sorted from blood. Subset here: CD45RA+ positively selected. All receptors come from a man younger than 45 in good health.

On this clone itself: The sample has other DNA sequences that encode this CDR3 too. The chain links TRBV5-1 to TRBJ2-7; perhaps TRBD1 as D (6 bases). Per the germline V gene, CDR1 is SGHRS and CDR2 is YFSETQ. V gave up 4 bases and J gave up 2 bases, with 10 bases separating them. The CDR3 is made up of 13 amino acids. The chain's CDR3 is CASSRTATYEQYF. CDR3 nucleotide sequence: TGCGCCAGCAGCCGGACAGCTACCTACGAGCAGTACTTC.

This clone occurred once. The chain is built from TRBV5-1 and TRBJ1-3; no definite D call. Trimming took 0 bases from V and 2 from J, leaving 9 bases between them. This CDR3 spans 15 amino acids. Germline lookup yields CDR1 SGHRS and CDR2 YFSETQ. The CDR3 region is CASSLEGRTGNTIYF. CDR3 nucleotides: TGCGCCAGCAGCTTGGAGGGTAGGACTGGAAACACCATATATTTT.

The DNA of the CDR3 is TGTGCCAGTAGTGGGGGGCGGGAGCTTTACACAGATACGCAGTATTTT. This translates into CASSGGRELYTDTQYF. This rearrangement joins TRBV19 to TRBJ2-3; D possibly corresponds to TRBD2 (7 bases). The CDR3 has 16 amino acids. V dropped 5 bases and J dropped 2 bases, with 17 bases sitting between them. Per germline, CDR1 LNHDA and CDR2 SQIVND (reference sequence). The full variable domain, rest sourced from reference TRBV19 and TRBJ2-3, is DGGITQSPKYLFRKEGQNVTLSCEQNLNHDAMYWYRQDPGQGLRLIYYSQIVNDFQKGDIAEGYSVSREKKESFPLTVTSAQKNPTAFYLCASSGGRELYTDTQYFGPGTRLTVL.

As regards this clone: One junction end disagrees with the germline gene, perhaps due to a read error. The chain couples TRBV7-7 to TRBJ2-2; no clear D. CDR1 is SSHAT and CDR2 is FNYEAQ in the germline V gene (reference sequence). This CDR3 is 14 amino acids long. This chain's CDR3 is CASSFDASTGELFF. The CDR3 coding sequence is TGTGCTAGCAGCTTTGATGCGTCTACCGGGGAGCTGTTTTTT. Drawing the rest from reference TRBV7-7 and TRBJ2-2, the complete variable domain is GAGVSQSPRYKVTKRGQDVTLRCDPISSHATLYWYQQALGQGPEFLTYFNYEAQPDKSGLPSDRFSAERPEGSISTLTIQRTEQRDSAMYRCASSFDASTGELFFGEGSRLTVL.

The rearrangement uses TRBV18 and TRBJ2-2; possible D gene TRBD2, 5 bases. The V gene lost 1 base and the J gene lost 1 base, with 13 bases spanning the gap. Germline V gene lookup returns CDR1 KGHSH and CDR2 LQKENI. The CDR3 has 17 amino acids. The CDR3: CASSPLPSSGNTGELFF. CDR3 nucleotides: TGTGCCAGCTCACCACTCCCTTCCAGCGGGAACACCGGGGAGCTGTTTTTT.

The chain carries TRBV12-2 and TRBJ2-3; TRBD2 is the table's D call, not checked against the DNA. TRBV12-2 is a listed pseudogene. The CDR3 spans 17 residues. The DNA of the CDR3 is TGTGCAAGTCGCTTAAGTATTGGACTATATACCACAGATACGCAGTATTTT. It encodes CASRLSIGLYTTDTQYF.

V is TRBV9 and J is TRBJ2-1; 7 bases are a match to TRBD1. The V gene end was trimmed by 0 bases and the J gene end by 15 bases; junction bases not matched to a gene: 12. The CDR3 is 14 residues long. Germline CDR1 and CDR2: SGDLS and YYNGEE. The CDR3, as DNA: TGTGCCAGCAGCGTAGTGTCGGACAGGCCGGGGACGTTCTTC. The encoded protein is CASSVVSDRPGTFF.

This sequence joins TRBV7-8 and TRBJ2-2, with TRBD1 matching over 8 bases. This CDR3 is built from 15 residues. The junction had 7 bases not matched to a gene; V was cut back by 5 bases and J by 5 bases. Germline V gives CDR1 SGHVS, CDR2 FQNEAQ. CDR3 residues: CASSQLDRATGELFF. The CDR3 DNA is TGTGCCAGCAGCCAACTGGACAGGGCGACCGGGGAGCTGTTTTTT.

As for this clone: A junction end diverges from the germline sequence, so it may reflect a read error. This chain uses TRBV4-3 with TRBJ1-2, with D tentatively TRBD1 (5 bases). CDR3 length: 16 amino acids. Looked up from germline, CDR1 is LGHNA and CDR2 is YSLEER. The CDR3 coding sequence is TGCGCCAGCGGCCAAGAGCGGGACGGTCCTAACTATGGCTACACCTTC. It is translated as CASGQERDGPNYGYTF.

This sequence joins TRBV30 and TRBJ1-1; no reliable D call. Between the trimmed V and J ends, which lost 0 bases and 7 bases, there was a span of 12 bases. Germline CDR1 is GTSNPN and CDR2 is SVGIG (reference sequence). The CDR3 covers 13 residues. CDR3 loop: CAWSVRFSGEAFF. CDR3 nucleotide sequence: TGTGCCTGGAGTGTAAGGTTCTCGGGTGAAGCTTTCTTT.

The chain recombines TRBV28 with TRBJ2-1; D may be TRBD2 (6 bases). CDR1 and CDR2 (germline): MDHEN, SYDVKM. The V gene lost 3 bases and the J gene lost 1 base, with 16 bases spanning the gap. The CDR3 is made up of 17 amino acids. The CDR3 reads CASSFFGTGLSYNEQFF. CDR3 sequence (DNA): TGTGCCAGCAGTTTCTTCGGGACTGGCCTATCCTACAATGAGCAGTTCTTC.

CDR3 residues: CASSLFAVPMEGYTF. The CDR3 nucleotides read TGTGCCAGCAGCTTATTCGCAGTACCTATGGAGGGCTACACCTTC. The chain employs TRBV7-3 and TRBJ1-2; D not certain. The CDR3 runs 15 residues. Per the germline V gene, CDR1 is SGHTA and CDR2 is FQGTGA. Trimming cost V 2 bases and J 8 bases, with 18 bases left between them. The whole variable domain, filled in from reference TRBV7-3 and TRBJ1-2, reads GAGVSQTPSNKVTEKGKYVELRCDPISGHTALYWYRQSLGQGPEFLIYFQGTGAADDSGLPNDRFFAVRPEGSVSTLKIQRTERGDSAVYLCASSLFAVPMEGYTFGSGTRLTVV.

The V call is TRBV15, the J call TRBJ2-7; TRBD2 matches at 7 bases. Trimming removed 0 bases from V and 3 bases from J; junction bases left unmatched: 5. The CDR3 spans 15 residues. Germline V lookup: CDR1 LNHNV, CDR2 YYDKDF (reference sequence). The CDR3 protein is CATSRDRREYYEQYF. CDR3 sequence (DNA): TGTGCCACCAGCAGAGATCGGCGGGAGTACTACGAGCAGTACTTC.

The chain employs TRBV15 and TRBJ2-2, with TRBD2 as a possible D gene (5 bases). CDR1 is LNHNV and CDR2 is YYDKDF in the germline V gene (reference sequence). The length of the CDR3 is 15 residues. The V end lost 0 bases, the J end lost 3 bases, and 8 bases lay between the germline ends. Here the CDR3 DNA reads TGTGCCACCAGCAGAGATGGACTTTACACCGGGGAGCTGTTTTTT. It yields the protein CATSRDGLYTGELFF.

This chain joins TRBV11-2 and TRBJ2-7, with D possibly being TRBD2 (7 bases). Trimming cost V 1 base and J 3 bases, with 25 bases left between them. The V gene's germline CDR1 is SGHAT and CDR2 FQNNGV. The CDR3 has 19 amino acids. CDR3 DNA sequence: TGTGCCAGCAGCTTAGGCATTCGGGGGGCGAGGGCTTTGGTCTACGAGCAGTACTTC. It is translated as CASSLGIRGARALVYEQYF.

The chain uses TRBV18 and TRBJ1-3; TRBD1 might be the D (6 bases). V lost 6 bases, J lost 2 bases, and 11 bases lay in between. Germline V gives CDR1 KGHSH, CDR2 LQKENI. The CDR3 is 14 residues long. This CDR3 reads CASSRGGPGNTIYF. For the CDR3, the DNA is TGTGCCAGCTCCAGGGGAGGCCCTGGAAACACCATATATTTT.